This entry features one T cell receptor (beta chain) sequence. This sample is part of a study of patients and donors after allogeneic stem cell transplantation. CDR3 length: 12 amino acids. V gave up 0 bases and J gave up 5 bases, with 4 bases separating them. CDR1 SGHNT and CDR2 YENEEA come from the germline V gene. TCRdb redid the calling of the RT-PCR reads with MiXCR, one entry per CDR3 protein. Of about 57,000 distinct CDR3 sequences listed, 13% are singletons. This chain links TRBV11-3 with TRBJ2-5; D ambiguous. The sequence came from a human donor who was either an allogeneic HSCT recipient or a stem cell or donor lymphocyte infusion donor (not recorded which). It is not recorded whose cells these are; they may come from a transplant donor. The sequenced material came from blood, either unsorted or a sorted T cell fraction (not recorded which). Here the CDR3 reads CASSLDRETQYF. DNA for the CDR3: TGTGCCAGCAGCTTAGACCGGGAGACCCAGTACTTC. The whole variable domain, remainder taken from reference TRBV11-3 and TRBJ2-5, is EAGVVQSPRYKIIEKKQPVAFWCNPISGHNTLYWYLQNLGQGPELLIRYENEEAVDDSQLPKDRFSAERLKGVDSTLKIQPAELGDSAVYLCASSLDRETQYFGPGTRLLVL.